This T cell receptor (beta chain) was captured in a study of metastatic and nonmetastatic thyroid tumors (TCRdb year 2020). In terms of the full investigation: For patients with malignant and with benign thyroid disease, the researchers compared repertoires between peripheral blood samples and tumor or nodule tissue samples.

This clone is labeled large (0.1 to 1%). The antigen it recognizes is unknown. Base qualities are not recorded, but no much larger clone differs from it by a single base. A distance of 16 bases separates the germline ends of V and J, which lose 7 bases and 0 bases respectively. CDR1 and CDR2 were assigned from the germline V gene as MDHEN and SYDVKM. The CDR3 sequence holds 16 residues, the cysteine and phenylalanine included. Left in the record is the CDR3 DNA by itself, 48 bases read in frame from the first base. No patient had received any treatment before thyroid surgery. The study retrospectively analysed patient clinical samples collected from about 2012 to 2018 using T-cell receptor beta sequencing. The receptor library was made with PCR. The instrument given in TCRdb is Illumina HiSeq 4000. High-throughput sequencing was used to profile the TCR beta-chain CDR3 region of each patient. Per the authors' processing: CDR3 differences across clinicopathological groups were used to build a classifier for discriminating distant-metastatic papillary thyroid cancer patients. The Shannon index was used to measure repertoire diversity, and the Morisita-Horn index was used to measure how similar tumor and blood repertoires were. Clones were called with MiXCR by TCRdb after fastp trimmed the public reads at Q25, and only in-frame beta chains were retained. These V and J calls originate from TCRdb's pipeline instead of the authors' own analysis. This sample comprises about 16,000 clones, 33% of them detected only once. The ten largest make up about 13% of the sample.

Overall study results and their limits: TCR beta diversity was reported as significantly higher in malignant tumors than in benign nodules, in both blood and tumor samples.

This TCR came from a male donor with papillary thyroid cancer or a benign thyroid nodule (not recorded which). Some clones in this sample may be carry-over from other donors' samples. The V and J segments used are TRBV28 and TRBJ1-3; D gene: possibly TRBD1, on 5 matching bases. The sequencing sample was made of tumor tissue. The nucleotide sequence is given as TGTGCCAGCAACGTGGGGAACAGGTACTCTGGAAACACCATATATTTT. This encodes CASNVGNRYSGNTIYF.